This T cell receptor beta chain was found in a study of identical twins (dated by TCRdb to the mid-2010s). At the level of the whole study: To test whether fetal clonotypes persist, the study used deep sequencing on TCR alpha and beta repertoires from monozygotic twins, unrelated adults of various ages, and cord blood. To rule out contamination, the twin experiments were replicated at different times with different library preparation protocols.

Every donor was a healthy Caucasian. The study also sequenced three unrelated non-twin adults: a male aged 18 to 30, a male aged 50 to 60 and a female aged 50 to 60. Using Miltenyi CD45RO+ enrichment and human naive T-cell isolation kits, memory (CD45RO+) and naive T cells were isolated from PBMC. On this clonotype itself: Its antigen specificity is not known. No per-base quality is available; no much larger clone lies one base away.

The CDR1 and CDR2 encoded by the germline V gene are LGHNA and YNFKEQ. The CDR3 sequence holds 16 residues, the cysteine and phenylalanine included. The only DNA kept is the CDR3, 48 bases in frame from the first base. The germline V and J ends show losses of 2 bases and 4 bases respectively, and no gene match explains 8 bases of the junction. Library construction relied on 5' RACE. Sequencing relied on an Illumina HiSeq 2000. Template switching added a universal primer binding site, and the final cDNA carried a unique molecular identifier that allowed TCR cDNA molecules to be counted accurately. Specific primers in the conserved constant-segment region were used to synthesize first-strand cDNA for TCR alpha and beta chains. To control for contamination, every cDNA library carried two barcodes: a SMART-Mk sample barcode plus Illumina barcodes. Two successive PCR steps introduced TruSeq adapter sequences along with Illumina sample barcodes. Sequencing of the TCR alpha and beta cDNA libraries was done on the Illumina HiSeq platform using custom primers. For the original study's pipeline: MiGEC was used to process raw reads and extract unique molecular identifiers, and MiXCR was used to find CDR3 positions. Recombination models were inferred per individual with the repgenHMM and IGoR tools using an EM algorithm. The tcR package in R was used for shared clonotype analysis, with sharing normalized by the product of cloneset sizes. Out-of-frame nonproductive sequences were analyzed to study raw recombination free of thymic and clonal selection effects. Using fastp trimming at Q25 and MiXCR clonotype assembly, TCRdb reanalyzed the public sequencing data and kept in-frame beta chains. Every distinct CDR3 protein forms one entry, paired with its most common genes and DNA. None of the V and J calls come from the authors' own analysis; TCRdb made them. The sample table records about 690,000 distinct CDR3 sequences; around 5.7% of these occur just once. The ten largest clones take up approximately 2% of the sample.

Overall study results and their limits: In monozygotic twins, recombination models systematically underestimated out-of-frame TCR alpha sharing, but the models matched the sharing seen between unrelated individuals. Zero-insertion analyses could be partly confounded by invariant T cells such as MAIT and iNKT, although diverse VJ usage argued against such confounding for most clonotypes. Compared with coincidental sharing between unrelated individuals, an excess of low generation-probability sequences was observed among out-of-frame TCR alpha sequences shared between twins. Conclusions relied on cross-sectional statistical analysis, since the same donors could not be followed over many years. A weaker excess of twin sharing was found in beta out-of-frame sequences because the signal-to-noise ratio was lowered by fewer shared sequences. Fewer insertions were carried by abundant cord blood beta clonotypes; a weaker similar trend was observed in young adult naive repertoires, while no such trend was observed in memory repertoires.

Sequenced input: naive T cells sorted from blood. The cell subset or site tag for this specimen amounts to: cells isolated with a human naive T-cell isolation kit. The rearranged chain carries TRBV4-2 and TRBJ1-5; 7 of the junction bases match TRBD1. This clonotype was sampled from a man aged 18 to 30 in good health. The DNA is TGTGCCAGCAGCCAACGAGAAGGGACAGCAAATCAGCCCCAGCATTTT. It is translated as CASSQREGTANQPQHF.